This section outlines one T cell receptor beta chain sequence together with its context. Antigen: not known. The record originates from a study of human T cells and chemical hapten exposure. Regarding the study as a whole: There was a positive correlation between PT1 expanded TCR counts and patch test score. Expanded TCRs were compared with controls, and the expanded TCRs formed significantly more large CDR3 similarity clusters.

Time point meaning: patch test 1, 2 weeks after DPC sensitization. Treatment: therapeutic diphenylcyclopropenone sensitization with weekly scalp DPC. Germline loops: CDR1 SGDLS, CDR2 YYNGEE. V dropped 3 bases and J dropped 5 bases, with 17 bases sitting between them. The CDR3 has 15 amino acids. TCRdb itself ran the RACE reads through MiXCR, one entry per CDR3 protein. The profile shows approximately 57,000 distinct CDR3 sequences, about 9.3% of them singletons. The genes are TRBV9 and TRBJ2-5, with D uncertain. This sample comprised whole blood, obtained in connection with sensitization to the hapten diphenylcyclopropenone (DPC). The TCR originated in a woman aged 40 to 55 with alopecia areata. Some clones in this sample may be carry-over from other donors' samples. The CDR3 spells CASSAGIGVGETQYF. The DNA of the CDR3 is TGTGCCAGCAGCGCTGGTATAGGAGTCGGGGAGACCCAGTACTTC. Based on the CDR3 plus reference TRBV9 and TRBJ2-5, the full variable domain is DSGVTQTPKHLITATGQRVTLRCSPRSGDLSVYWYQQSLDQGLQFLIQYYNGEERAKGNILERFSAQQFPDLHSELNLSSLELGDSALYFCASSAGIGVGETQYFGPGTRLLVL.